The present T cell receptor beta chain was sequenced within a study of cytomegalovirus exposure and HLA in healthy donors. Turning to the study itself: Most genotyped donors, about four fifths of 350 to 500, had Caucasian-associated genetic ancestry.

General study findings and limits: In a later analysis, TCR beta V- and J-gene trimming was associated with a missense DCLRE1C variant. The listing of fewer than 200 TCR beta chains classed them as cytomegalovirus-associated. Rates of TCR association differed by HLA locus in a later analysis, with DRB1 highest and HLA-C lowest.

PCR involved 60 Vbeta and 13 Jbeta primers. This table comes from immunoSEQ multiplex PCR, and its TCRdb copy is limited to in-frame clones, with some not included. The sample carries about 120,000 clones, over 65% recorded once. A remark on this clone: Its target is not known.

The germline V gene has CDR1 WSHSY and CDR2 SAAADI. The CDR3 extends over 12 amino acids. V was pared by 8 bases and J by 3 bases, with 11 bases between. Material: PBMCs. The TCR sequence derives from a female donor in good health and CMV-seronegative. This chain links TRBV10-2 with TRBJ2-7, with a possible D match to TRBD2 (7 bases). The CDR3 sequence is CASGGAFYEQYF. CDR3 coding DNA: TGCGCCAGCGGGGGGGCGTTCTACGAGCAGTACTTC.